The subject of this entry is one T cell receptor beta chain. Sequencing used immunoSEQ multiplex PCR; TCRdb keeps in-frame clones, though not all of them. The data contain hundreds of thousands of clones, around 87% of them singletons. The data stem from a study of shared T cell receptors in the human thymus. V was shortened by 1 base and J by 2 bases, with 15 bases between the two germline ends. Germline V lookup: CDR1 LGHNA, CDR2 YSLEER. CDR3 length: 17 residues. This sample was also put to use in a study of human thymus T cells. That source adds: Obtained as resections during corrective heart surgery, the thymus tissue was then studied.

This clonotype originated in a boy under two years old with a congenital heart defect. The chain combines TRBV4-3 with TRBJ1-3; D is perhaps TRBD1 (6 bases). Input material: thymocytes. For the CDR3, the DNA is TGCGCCAGCAGCCAAGGAAAGGACAGAGGGGCTGGAAACACCATATATTTT. Protein sequence: CASSQGKDRGAGNTIYF.